This T cell receptor (beta chain) was captured in a study of cytomegalovirus exposure and HLA in healthy donors. On the study more broadly: In an early release, HLA-typed donors contributed approximately 80 million unique TCR sequences.

The study, taken as a whole, reports: The study listed 164 cytomegalovirus-associated TCR beta chains. Presence/absence analyses took donor sequencing depth as roughly uniform.

Notes on this clone: Its antigen is as yet unknown.

These donors, healthy bone marrow donors, were studied. In the PCR, 60 Vbeta and 13 Jbeta primers were used. The method was immunoSEQ multiplex PCR; TCRdb's version includes in-frame clones alone and lacks a portion of them. Of about 110,000 clones in the sample, under 90% were seen once. Germline V gives CDR1 ENHRY, CDR2 SYGVKD. The germline V and J ends were trimmed by 3 bases and 0 bases, with 9 bases remaining between them. The CDR3 is made up of 15 amino acids. What was sequenced was PBMCs. J is TRBJ2-1 and V is TRBV10-3; D possibly corresponds to TRBD2 (6 bases). The origin of this receptor is a woman between 18 and 29 years old in good health and CMV-seronegative. The CDR3 here is CAISERESSYNEQFF. In nucleotides, the CDR3 is TGTGCCATCAGTGAACGGGAGAGCTCCTACAATGAGCAGTTCTTC.